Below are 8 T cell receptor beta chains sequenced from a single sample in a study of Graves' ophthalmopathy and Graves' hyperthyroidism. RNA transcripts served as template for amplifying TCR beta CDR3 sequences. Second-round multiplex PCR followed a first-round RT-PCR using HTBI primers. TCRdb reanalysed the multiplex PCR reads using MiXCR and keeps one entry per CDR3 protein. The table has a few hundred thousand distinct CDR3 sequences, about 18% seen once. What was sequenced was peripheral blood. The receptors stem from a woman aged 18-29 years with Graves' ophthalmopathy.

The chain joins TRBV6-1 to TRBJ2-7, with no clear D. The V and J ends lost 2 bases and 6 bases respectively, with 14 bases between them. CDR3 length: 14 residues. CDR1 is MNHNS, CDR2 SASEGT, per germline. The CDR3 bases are TGTGCCAGCAGTGAAAGTCCCCTTCGAGGCGAGCAGTACTTC. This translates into CASSESPLRGEQYF.

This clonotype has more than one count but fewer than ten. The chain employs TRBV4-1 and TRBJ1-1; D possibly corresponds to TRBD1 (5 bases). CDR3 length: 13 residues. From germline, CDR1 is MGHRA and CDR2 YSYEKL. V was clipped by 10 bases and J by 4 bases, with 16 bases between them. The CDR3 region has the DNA TGCGCCACCGGACCGGGGCAGGGCACTGAAGCTTTCTTT. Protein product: CATGPGQGTEAFF.

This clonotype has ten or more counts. This CDR3 is CASSLIQQNTEAFF. The CDR3 DNA reads as TGTGCCAGCAGTTTAATACAGCAGAACACTGAAGCTTTCTTT. The chain is built from TRBV12-3 or TRBV12-4 and TRBJ1-1; no firm D call. V was cut by 2 bases and J by 1 base, with 8 bases left in between. The CDR3 is 14 residues long.

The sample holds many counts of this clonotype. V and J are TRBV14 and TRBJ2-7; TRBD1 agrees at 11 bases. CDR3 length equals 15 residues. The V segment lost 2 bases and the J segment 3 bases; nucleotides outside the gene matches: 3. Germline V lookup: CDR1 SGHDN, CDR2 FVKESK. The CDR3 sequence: CASSQRDRGIYEQYF. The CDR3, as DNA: TGTGCCAGCAGCCAAAGGGACAGGGGGATCTACGAGCAGTACTTC.

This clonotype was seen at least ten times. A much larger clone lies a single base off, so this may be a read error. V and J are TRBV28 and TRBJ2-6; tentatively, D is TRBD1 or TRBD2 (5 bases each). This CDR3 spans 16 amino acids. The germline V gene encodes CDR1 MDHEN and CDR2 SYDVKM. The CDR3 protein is CASSSFWKDGANVLAF. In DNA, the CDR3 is TGTGCCAGCAGTTCCTTCTGGAAGGACGGGGCCAACGTCCTGGCTTTC.

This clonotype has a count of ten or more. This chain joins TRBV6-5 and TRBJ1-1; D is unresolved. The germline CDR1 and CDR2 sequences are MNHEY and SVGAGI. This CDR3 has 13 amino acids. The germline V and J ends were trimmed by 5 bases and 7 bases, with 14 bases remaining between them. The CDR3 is CASSPLHGNEAFF. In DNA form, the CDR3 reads TGTGCCAGCAGTCCGTTACATGGAAATGAAGCTTTCTTT.

The CDR3 protein is CASSQDFITGELFF. The CDR3 nucleotides read TGTGCCAGCAGCCAAGATTTTATCACCGGGGAGCTGTTTTTT. The gene calls are TRBV3-1 and TRBJ2-2; no clear D. The germline V gene encodes CDR1 LGHDT and CDR2 YNNKEL (reference sequence). V shed 0 bases and J shed 4 bases, with 6 bases lying between them. The CDR3 covers 14 residues.

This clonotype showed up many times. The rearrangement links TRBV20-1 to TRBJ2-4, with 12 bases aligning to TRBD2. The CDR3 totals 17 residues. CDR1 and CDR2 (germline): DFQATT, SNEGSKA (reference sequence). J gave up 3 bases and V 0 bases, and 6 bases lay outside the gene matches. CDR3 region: CSARDTSGRSGKNIQYF. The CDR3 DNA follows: TGCAGTGCTAGAGATACTAGCGGGAGGTCCGGCAAAAACATTCAGTACTTC.